These 10 T cell receptor beta chains came from one sample sequenced in a study of graft-versus-host responses after intestinal transplantation. This table comes from immunoSEQ multiplex PCR, and its TCRdb copy is limited to in-frame clones, with some not included. The data show some 15,000 clones, 30% to 35% seen once. Specimen: alloreactive CD4+ T cells from a mixed lymphocyte reaction culture, collected before intestinal transplant. The subset: CFSE-low proliferating T cells sorted from approximately 6-day pre-transplant mixed lymphocyte reaction (GvH or HvG direction). These receptors were obtained from a human patient who received an intestinal transplant.

Remarks on this clone: The same CDR3 can be traced to other DNA sequences in this sample. This chain connects TRBV4-1 to TRBJ1-3; D is undetermined. This CDR3 has 15 amino acids. V lost 7 bases, J lost 1 base, and 14 bases lay in between. The germline V gene encodes CDR1 MGHRA and CDR2 YSYEKL. The CDR3: CASTRGRASGNTIYF. The CDR3 bases are TGCGCCAGCACCCGTGGGAGAGCATCTGGAAACACCATATATTTT.

This clone ranks as medium-sized. This chain joins TRBV5-1 and TRBJ2-7; TRBD1 matches at 7 bases. The ends lost 0 bases at V and 0 bases at J; junction bases unmatched: 15. The CDR3 is made up of 19 amino acids. Germline-derived CDR1 and CDR2 are SGHRS and YFSETQ. The CDR3 region is CASSLGPIRTGEPSYEQYF. CDR3 sequence (DNA): TGCGCCAGCAGCTTGGGGCCGATACGAACAGGGGAACCCTCCTACGAGCAGTACTTC.

This sequence joins TRBV6-6 and TRBJ1-4; D perhaps matches TRBD1 (5 bases). V was cut by 5 bases and J by 0 bases, with 13 bases left in between. This CDR3 spans 16 amino acids. Germline V gene data show CDR1 as MNHNY and CDR2 as SVGAGI (reference sequence). The CDR3 region has the DNA TGTGCCAGCAGTAACGGACACTCGGCAACTAATGAAAAACTGTTTTTT. As protein: CASSNGHSATNEKLFF.

The chain links TRBV18 to TRBJ2-4, with no clear D. The CDR3 is made up of 11 amino acids. Trimming removed 2 bases at V and 6 bases at J, with 2 bases between. The germline CDR1 and CDR2 sequences are KGHSH and LQKENI. CDR3 in DNA: TGTGCCAGCTCACCAGGAAACATTCAGTACTTC. It specifies CASSPGNIQYF.

This clone is medium-sized within its sample. The V and J genes are TRBV2 and TRBJ1-2; no clear D. Germline lookup yields CDR1 SNHLY and CDR2 FYNNEI. V was shortened by 1 base and J by 4 bases, with 7 bases between the two germline ends. The CDR3 is made up of 13 amino acids. CDR3 sequence (DNA): TGTGCCAGCAGTGAAGGGCCCGTCTATGGCTACACCTTC. Protein product: CASSEGPVYGYTF.

This clone was seen a handful of times. CDR3 coding DNA: TGTGCCAGCAGCTTTTACGGCTACGAGCAGTACTTC. Translation: CASSFYGYEQYF. The V gene is TRBV5-6, the J gene TRBJ2-7; D ambiguous. Germline CDR1 reads SGHDT; CDR2 reads YYEEEE. V lost 2 bases to trimming and J lost 3 bases, with 6 bases between them. The CDR3 contains 12 residues.

The J gene is TRBJ2-3, the V gene TRBV4-2; maybe TRBD2 (6 bases). Trimming left V 1 base short and J 6 bases short, with 17 bases between. Per germline, CDR1 LGHNA and CDR2 YNFKEQ. The CDR3 is 16 amino acids. The CDR3 DNA reads as TGTGCCAGCAGCCAAGTCCAAAAACTAGCAGGCGATACGCAGTATTTT. Translation: CASSQVQKLAGDTQYF.

The chain has TRBV7-2 and TRBJ2-3; D uncertain. CDR1 and CDR2 from the germline V gene are SGHTA and FQGNSA. This CDR3 contains 15 residues. V was cut by 2 bases and J by 0 bases, with 9 bases left in between. The CDR3 DNA reads as TGTGCCAGCAGCTTATCGTCGGCTAGCACAGATACGCAGTATTTT. It encodes CASSLSSASTDTQYF.

Only a few counts were recorded for this clone. The rearrangement uses TRBV7-3 and TRBJ2-5; the D gene is possibly TRBD2 (6 bases). Germline CDR1 and CDR2: SGHTA and FQGTGA. CDR3 size: 15 residues. Trimming removed 3 bases from V and 0 bases from J, with 11 bases in between. The CDR3 protein is CASSFGGTHQETQYF. DNA for the CDR3: TGTGCCAGCAGCTTTGGCGGGACCCACCAAGAGACCCAGTACTTC.

V is TRBV5-1 and J is TRBJ2-1; TRBD2 aligns across 8 bases. V was pared by 2 bases and J by 0 bases, with 4 bases of the junction left unmatched. Per the germline V gene, CDR1 is SGHRS and CDR2 is YFSETQ. The CDR3 runs 16 residues. This CDR3 reads CASSLTSGSSYNEQFF. The CDR3 region has the DNA TGCGCCAGCAGCTTAACCAGCGGGAGCTCCTACAATGAGCAGTTCTTC.